The 9 T cell receptor beta chains below were found in one sample sequenced in a study of OX40 agonist ivuxolimab in advanced cancers. Measured with immunoSEQ multiplex PCR; TCRdb has only the in-frame clones, and not every one. The data show some 79,000 clones, with about 94% seen just once and roughly 0.45% held by the top ten. Here the sequenced sample was CD4+ or CD8+ T cells sorted from blood, taken in a trial of the OX40 agonist ivuxolimab. The receptors derive from an adult with an advanced solid tumor such as melanoma, head and neck, liver or kidney cancer.

There are a few counts of this clone. The chain carries TRBV6-1 and TRBJ2-4; maybe TRBD2 (6 bases). Trimming removed 4 bases from V and 7 bases from J, with 17 bases in between. Germline V gene lookup returns CDR1 MNHNS and CDR2 SASEGT. CDR3 size: 15 residues. The CDR3 reads CASSAAGQGRNIQYF. The CDR3 DNA reads as TGTGCCAGCAGTGCCGCGGGGCAGGGACGGAACATTCAGTACTTC.

This rearrangement joins TRBV30 to TRBJ1-4, with a tentative D call TRBD1 (5 bases). Per germline, CDR1 GTSNPN and CDR2 SVGIG (reference sequence). This CDR3 has 15 residues. The V end lost 3 bases, the J end lost 10 bases, and 21 bases lay between the germline ends. The chain's CDR3 is CAWSHPGTNAGKLFF. The CDR3 DNA sequence: TGTGCCTGGAGCCACCCCGGGACCAATGCTGGAAAACTGTTTTTT. Complete variable domain (other parts from reference TRBV30 and TRBJ1-4): SQTIHQWPATLVQPVGSPLSLECTVEGTSNPNLYWYRQAAGRGLQLLFYSVGIGQISSEVPQNLSASRPQDRQFILSSKKLLLSDSGFYLCAWSHPGTNAGKLFFGSGTQLSVL.

V gene TRBV5-1 combines with J gene TRBJ1-3; D is undetermined. V was pared by 4 bases and J by 0 bases, with 11 bases between. This CDR3 region has 15 residues. Germline loops: CDR1 SGHRS, CDR2 YFSETQ. The CDR3 DNA reads as TGCGCCAGCAGCCCTAACACGGGCTCTGGAAACACCATATATTTT. This sequence encodes CASSPNTGSGNTIYF.

V and J are TRBV15 and TRBJ2-3; unclear D gene. The germline CDR1 and CDR2 sequences are LNHNV and YYDKDF (reference sequence). The CDR3 sequence is 14 residues long. V lost 0 bases, J lost 4 bases, and 8 bases lay in between. Here the CDR3 reads CATSRDRSSDTQYF. CDR3 sequence (DNA): TGTGCCACCAGCAGAGATCGATCTTCAGATACGCAGTATTTT. Using reference TRBV15 and TRBJ2-3 for the parts outside the CDR3, the full variable domain is DAMVIQNPRYQVTQFGKPVTLSCSQTLNHNVMYWYQQKSSQAPKLLFHYYDKDFNNEADTPDNFQSRRPNTSFCFLDIRSPGLGDTAMYLCATSRDRSSDTQYFGPGTRLTVL.

V gene TRBV27 combines with J gene TRBJ2-7; TRBD1 matches at 12 bases. Germline loops: CDR1 MNHEY, CDR2 SMNVEV (reference sequence). J lost 6 bases, V lost 6 bases, and 9 bases had no gene match. CDR3 length: 15 amino acids. The CDR3 is CASSIRGQGAGEQYF. The CDR3 coding sequence is TGTGCCAGCAGCATTCGGGGACAGGGGGCAGGCGAGCAGTACTTC.

This chain links TRBV4-2 with TRBJ2-1; 7 nucleotides match TRBD2. After removal of 0 bases from V and 4 bases from J, the junction contained 6 bases not matched to a gene. This CDR3 spans 16 amino acids. Germline V gives CDR1 LGHNA, CDR2 YNFKEQ. CDR3 in DNA: TGTGCCAGCAGCCAAGATCGGCGGGAGAGGTACAATGAGCAGTTCTTC. Protein product: CASSQDRRERYNEQFF.

This sequence joins TRBV29-1 and TRBJ1-1; D gene uncertain. The V gene's germline CDR1 is SQVTM and CDR2 ANQGSEA. The CDR3 covers 12 residues. V was clipped by 4 bases and J by 1 base, with 7 bases between them. CDR3 nucleotide sequence: TGCAGCGTTGGGGAGGGGAACACTGAAGCTTTCTTT. This codes for CSVGEGNTEAFF.

This clone was counted once. V is TRBV6-5 and J is TRBJ1-5, with a weak D call TRBD1 (5 bases). The V end was cut by 7 bases, the J end by 3 bases, with 16 bases between. Germline values: CDR1 MNHEY, CDR2 SVGAGI. The CDR3 extends over 15 amino acids. CDR3 sequence (DNA): TGTGCCAGCATAGAACAGGCAGGGATCAATCAGCCCCAGCATTTT. This translates into CASIEQAGINQPQHF.

In its sample, this clone was seen once. The chain carries TRBV7-2 and TRBJ2-3; the D is unclear. The CDR3 spans 14 residues. Trimming shortened V by 6 bases and J by 0 bases, and 10 bases separated the two germline ends. The germline gives CDR1 SGHTA, CDR2 FQGNSA. In nucleotides, the CDR3 is TGTGCCAGCAGATTGGTAGGCAGCACAGATACGCAGTATTTT. It is translated as CASRLVGSTDTQYF.